Included here is one T cell receptor (beta chain) sequence, with context. Its cognate antigen is unknown. This sample was included in a study of shared clonotypes between healthy human individuals. Overall study findings and caveats: Among the subsets, naive ones generally showed larger estimated richness than memory ones.

The repertoire was sequenced with immunoSEQ multiplex PCR; TCRdb's copy has only in-frame clones and lacks some. Of about 100,000 clones listed, approximately 63% were seen once; the top ten hold 50%. Trimming took off 4 bases at V and 4 bases at J, with 14 bases between the two ends. The CDR3 spans 14 residues. In germline, CDR1 is SGHRS, CDR2 YFSETQ. The material sequenced was memory CD8+ T cells sorted from blood. Subset: CD45RO+ cells pooled with CCR7-negative TemRA cells. This TCR was sampled from a man aged 30-40 years in good health. The rearrangement uses TRBV5-1 and TRBJ1-1; D is unresolved. The DNA for the CDR3 is TGCGCCAGCAGCGATCCTGGTCGGGGCACTGAAGCTTTCTTT. It is translated as CASSDPGRGTEAFF.